This T cell receptor beta chain was sequenced for a study of shared clonotypes between healthy human individuals. Germline assignment: CDR1 LNHDA and CDR2 SQIVND (reference sequence). The CDR3 extends over 15 amino acids. V lost 3 bases, J lost 8 bases, and 17 bases lay in between. Methods used by the authors: In the immunoSEQ data, sequences were junction-only and lacked quality scores, so filtering differed. Libraries were prepared by immunoSEQ multiplex PCR; TCRdb keeps only in-frame clonotypes and omits some of them. That table gives V, J and clone size, and the DNA gave D and trimming. The sample holds about 380,000 clones, approximately 96% seen once.

The sequence was collected from a young man in good health. Specimen: memory CD8+ T cells sorted from blood. Subset of the sample: CD45RO+ cells pooled with CCR7-negative TemRA cells. The gene calls are TRBV19 and TRBJ2-1; TRBD2 is a possible D gene (5 bases). CDR3 bases: TGTGCCAGTAGTATTGCTTTCGGGGTCTCGTATGAGCAGTTCTTC. The encoded protein is CASSIAFGVSYEQFF.